Sequencing of this TCR beta chain was carried out in a study of blood T cell repertoires in COVID-19. This CDR3 is built from 15 residues. Germline CDR1 is MNHEY and CDR2 is SVGAGI. The V and J ends lost 6 bases and 3 bases, in that order; junction bases with no gene match: 7. In the authors' workflow: How many nucleated cells were present was estimated from reference gene primer amplification. Measured with immunoSEQ multiplex PCR; TCRdb has only the in-frame clones, and not every one. That table supplies the V and J calls and clone size; D and trimming were determined from the DNA. The data show roughly 52,000 clones, with about 83% seen just once and 4% held by the top ten.

Sequenced: peripheral blood. The genes are TRBV6-5 and TRBJ2-3; 9 bases match TRBD2. This TCR was sampled from a man aged 50-60 years with acute or convalescent COVID-19. CDR3 loop: CASRLAGIGTDTQYF. Written as DNA, the CDR3 is TGTGCCAGCAGGCTAGCGGGGATAGGGACAGATACGCAGTATTTT.